The clone carrying this T cell receptor beta chain has at least ten counts. Antigen: not known. The data were taken from a study of T cells in Graves' hyperthyroidism and ophthalmopathy. Findings and caveats of the study: Ophthalmopathy and stable hyperthyroidism were told apart by a 13 V-J model.

Diagnoses were made from clinical symptoms, serum measures (thyroxine and TRAb), thyroid ultrasound and orbital computed tomography. Fresh peripheral blood, roughly 10 ml, was the source of the PBMCs. CDR1 and CDR2 from the germline V gene are DFQATT and SNEGSKA (reference sequence). This CDR3 comprises 16 residues. V trimming: 5 bases; J trimming: 8 bases; junction bases outside the gene matches: 16. There were TCR beta CDR3 regions amplified from RNA transcripts. With the HTBI primer set, the TCR CDR3 went through a first round of RT-PCR. TCRdb independently ran MiXCR on the multiplex PCR reads; one entry per CDR3 protein. The table includes around 250,000 distinct CDR3 sequences, over 15% detected once.

The specimen was blood. This chain links TRBV20-1 with TRBJ2-1; 9 bases agree with TRBD2. The clonotype originates from a woman between 18 and 30 years old with Graves' ophthalmopathy. CDR3 DNA sequence: TGCAGTGCTGGGGGGCGGGGGGGCCTTCTTCTTCATGAGCAGTTCTTC. Amino acid sequence: CSAGGRGGLLLHEQFF.